This is a list of T cell receptor beta chains from one sample in a study of OX40 agonist ivuxolimab in advanced cancers. This table comes from immunoSEQ multiplex PCR, and its TCRdb copy is limited to in-frame clones, with some not included. Among under 85,000 clones, over 75% were seen once, and the ten largest hold roughly 3%. The sample consisted of CD4+ or CD8+ T cells sorted from blood, taken in a trial of the OX40 agonist ivuxolimab. These receptors came from an adult with an advanced solid tumor such as melanoma, head and neck, liver or kidney cancer. Each CDR3 is given without its conserved first and last residue. D genes are given only for firm matches. Part of the rows lack a size; the others show once, few, many or a class for expanded clones.

TRBD2 - TRBV4-1 ASSPLLTSANQETQY
- once TRBV6-6 ASSLGGTAYGYT
TRBD1 few TRBV5-1 ASSSRGPDTEAF
- - TRBV6-6 ASRSPGGGPYNEQF
- - TRBV7-3 ASSWGGAGANVLT
- - TRBV7-9 ASSLGGKNGYT
TRBD1 - TRBV13 ASSLGQGGTGELF
- - TRBV4-3 ASSQTQVRAGRTDTQY
- - TRBV7-8 ASSLMTAGTDGYT
TRBD2 - TRBV7-9 ASSSGLAGGPDTQY
- - TRBV5-1 ASSFAVNTEAF
TRBD2 - TRBV7-2 ASSRTGTSGLGF
- - TRBV7-2 ASSGSRREAF
- - TRBV28 ASSSENKAGPD
- once TRBV9 ASSFNGGEEQPQH
TRBD1 - TRBV29-1 SVVGTGVIEAGNTIY
- - TRBV7-3 ASSPLGRDTQY
- - TRBV6-1 AGSATAGRYGYT
TRBD1 - TRBV14 ASSQERGQANTEAF
- - TRBV6-5 ASSGRFGEKLF
- - TRBV5-5 ASSLPEGAGEQY
- - TRBV25-1 ASRNRRGGPEAF
- - TRBV15 ATRPGGRNNQPQH
- few TRBV30 AWSVLSSYSGNTIY
- once TRBV19 ASSKLRQELTNYGYT
- - TRBV5-1 ASSLVGEQY
TRBD2 - TRBV19 ASSIGDSGRKDEQF
TRBD1 - TRBV6-5 ASNTGGNEKLF
TRBD2 - TRBV7-6 ASSLAPSGRSSSYNEQF
- medium-sized TRBV7-9 ASSWSQNTEAF
- - TRBV28 ASRGDGYYGYT
TRBD1 - TRBV15 ATSRDGPLTGGGEKLF
- - TRBV7-9 ASSLPRIMNTEAF
TRBD1 - TRBV6-1 ASSTRTGVETQY
TRBD2 - TRBV10-1 ASRRLAGGAEQY
- - TRBV11-3 ASSPRGAAGYNEQF
- - TRBV4-2 ASSQVHSLNTEAF
- - TRBV5-4 ASSPQTGELF
TRBD2 once TRBV19 ASNRLAGSDTQY
TRBD1 - TRBV7-9 ASSRTGTVTYEQY
TRBD1 few TRBV19 ASRGQGRAPDYGYT
- once TRBV5-1 ASSPRAMNTEAF
- once TRBV11-3 ASSLVQNYGYT
TRBD1 - TRBV12-5 ASGYGQEGSPLH
- - TRBV19 ASSIAWQGTTEAF
- - TRBV9 ASSFDPSNVVYEQY
- - TRBV27 ASQSPGHQYNEQF
- - TRBV30 AWDAGISGANVLT
- - TRBV7-2 ASSLHRVGTEAF
- - TRBV11-3 ASSRRALRQETQY
- - TRBV10-3 AISESRQASNIQY
TRBD1 - TRBV7-2 ASSSRTGREQPQH
- - TRBV2 ASSSQGGRETQY